The sample holds a few counts of the clone carrying this T cell receptor (beta chain). The CDR3 sequence is 15 residues long. Germline V gene lookup returns CDR1 SGHRS and CDR2 YFSETQ. The germline V and J ends were trimmed by 3 bases and 0 bases, with 9 bases remaining between them. This sample stems from a study of blood T cell repertoires in COVID-19. Study-wide background: Researchers got acute and convalescent COVID-19 samples from the United States, Italy and Spain. PBMCs, B-cell-depleted T cells, or T cells were the source of the cDNA or gDNA that made up the material.

Authors' data handling: Amplification of reference gene primers provided the estimated nucleated cell counts. Assay used: immunoSEQ multiplex PCR; TCRdb lists only in-frame clones, some missing. Clonal size and the V and J genes are those of that table, whereas D and trimming came from the DNA. This repertoire shows about 270,000 clones, just under 85% found once; its top ten account for around 4.5%. J is TRBJ1-4 and V is TRBV5-1, with D perhaps matching TRBD1 (5 bases). This clonotype originated in a woman in her 50s with active or convalescent COVID-19. The source material was peripheral blood. CDR3 in DNA: TGCGCCAGCAGCTCGACAGCTGCAACTAATGAAAAACTGTTTTTT. Its protein is CASSSTAATNEKLFF.